These T cell receptor beta chains were read from a single sample in a study of shared clonotypes between healthy human individuals. Here immunoSEQ multiplex PCR was the method, and the copy in TCRdb shows in-frame clones only, minus some. The sample lists just over 2,000,000 clones; roughly 95% were seen once. Material: naive CD8+ T cells sorted from blood. The source of these receptors is a man between 18 and 35 years old in good health. Both conserved end residues are part of each CDR3. The D gene is left open where the match is weak. Clone size appears in some rows only: once, few, many, or a class for an expanded clone.

len	abundance	d_gene	v_gene	j_gene	CDR3nt	CDR3aa
11	once	NA	TRBV6-5	TRBJ1-4	TGTGCCAGCAGTTTCGGGCGCAAACTGTTTTTT	CASSFGRKLFF
13	NA	NA	TRBV6-1	TRBJ2-7	TGTGCCGTCCGGCAGGACAGCTCCTACGAGCAGTACTTC	CAVRQDSSYEQYF
13	few	NA	TRBV2	TRBJ1-1	TGTGCCAGCGCTTCCCTCCAGAACACTGAAGCTTTCTTT	CASASLQNTEAFF
14	NA	NA	TRBV4-1	TRBJ1-4	TGCGCCAGCAGCATGTCCCTCCAGAGTGAAAAACTGTTTTTT	CASSMSLQSEKLFF
16	NA	TRBD1	TRBV4-1	TRBJ2-7	TGCGCCAGCAGCCAAGGGGGGACAGGGAAGGCCTACGAGCAGTACTTC	CASSQGGTGKAYEQYF
14	once	NA	TRBV4-1	TRBJ2-5	TGCGCCAGCAGCCAAGAGGAAAGGGGAGAGACCCAGTACTTC	CASSQEERGETQYF
10	NA	NA	TRBV5-5	TRBJ1-2	TGTGCCACCCTTGAGGTTGGCTACACCTTC	CATLEVGYTF
17	NA	NA	TRBV15	TRBJ1-4	TGTGCCACCAGCCGCCCATCTCAGGGTGCCCATAATGAAAAACTGTTTTTT	CATSRPSQGAHNEKLFF
12	NA	NA	TRBV4-1	TRBJ1-6	TGCGCCAGCAGCCACCAAGGTTCACCCCTCCACTTT	CASSHQGSPLHF
14	NA	NA	TRBV4-3	TRBJ2-2	TGCGCCAGCAGCCAGGGGCAGGCTGGCGGGGAGCTGTTTTTT	CASSQGQAGGELFF
13	NA	NA	TRBV6-1	TRBJ1-1	TGTGCCAGCAGCGTCCTTCCGGGGGGTGAAGCTTTCTTT	CASSVLPGGEAFF
20	NA	TRBD2	TRBV2	TRBJ2-6	TGTGCCAGCAGTTTGTCGGGACTAGCGGTGTTTGACTCTGGGGCCAACGTCCTGACTTTC	CASSLSGLAVFDSGANVLTF
16	NA	TRBD1	TRBV11-2	TRBJ2-1	TGTGCCAGCAGCTTAGGGCCCGGGACAGGGAACAATGAGCAGTTCTTC	CASSLGPGTGNNEQFF
15	NA	NA	TRBV5-6	TRBJ1-1	TGTGCCAGCAGCTTGGCCATAAGGGGCAACACTGAAGCTTTCTTT	CASSLAIRGNTEAFF
12	once	NA	TRBV9	TRBJ2-7	TGTGCCAGTGGGGACCCGGGCTACGAGCAGTACTTC	CASGDPGYEQYF
14	NA	NA	TRBV10-2	TRBJ2-7	TGCGCCGTCATGGGCAGCCTGTCCTCCTACGAGCAGTACTTC	CAVMGSLSSYEQYF
12	NA	NA	TRBV2	TRBJ2-7	TGTGCCAGCGGCGGGGTCTCCTACGAGCAGTACTTC	CASGGVSYEQYF
14	NA	NA	TRBV5-4	TRBJ2-5	TGTGCCAGCAGCTTGACACAGGGAGGCGAGACCCAGTACTTC	CASSLTQGGETQYF
14	NA	NA	TRBV9	TRBJ2-1	TGTGCCAGCAGCGTAGGACAGGCACACAATGAGCAGTTCTTC	CASSVGQAHNEQFF
13	few	TRBD1	TRBV10-1	TRBJ2-7	TGCGCCAGCAGTGATCAGGGGGCTTACGAGCAGTACTTC	CASSDQGAYEQYF
17	NA	TRBD2	TRBV11-2	TRBJ2-7	TGTGCCAGCAGCTTGGACCCATTTCGGGAGGGGTCCTACGAGCAGTACTTC	CASSLDPFREGSYEQYF
15	NA	NA	TRBV4-3	TRBJ1-2	TGCGCCAGCAGCCAAGTGGCAGGAGCCCCGTATGGCTACACCTTC	CASSQVAGAPYGYTF
12	NA	NA	TRBV11-1	TRBJ2-7	TGTGCCAGCAGCTTCACTTTGGGCGAGCAGTACTTC	CASSFTLGEQYF
13	NA	NA	TRBV2	TRBJ2-1	TGTGCCAGCAGGGAGGACGGCTACAATGAGCAGTTCTTC	CASREDGYNEQFF
15	NA	NA	TRBV7-9	TRBJ2-1	TGTGCCAGCAGCTCCAGGGACGAGGCTTACAATGAGCAGTTCTTC	CASSSRDEAYNEQFF
15	NA	NA	TRBV7-6	TRBJ2-7	TGTGCCAGCAGCTTAGGAGGAAACCCCCTCTACGAGCAGTACTTC	CASSLGGNPLYEQYF
16	NA	NA	TRBV11-2	TRBJ1-4	TGTGCCAGCAGCGTTGGGACTGCGGTAACTAATGAAAAACTGTTTTTT	CASSVGTAVTNEKLFF